The 31 T cell receptor beta chains given below trace back to one sample, sequenced in a study of blood T cell repertoires in COVID-19. Clones were sequenced by immunoSEQ multiplex PCR, and TCRdb holds only the in-frame ones, with some missing. The repertoire has fewer than 200,000 clones, about nine tenths of them found once; the top ten carry roughly 26%. The specimen sequenced was peripheral blood. These receptors all come from a man aged 60 to 75 with acute or convalescent COVID-19.

V gene TRBV7-9 combines with J gene TRBJ1-2, with D tentatively TRBD1 (6 bases). Per the germline V gene, CDR1 is SEHNR and CDR2 is FQNEAQ (reference sequence). The CDR3 loop spans 13 amino acids. V shed 6 bases and J shed 2 bases, with 10 bases lying between them. The CDR3 DNA follows: TGTGCCAGCAGTTGGACAGCAAACTATGGCTACACCTTC. As protein: CASSWTANYGYTF.

A single count supports this clone. The chain has TRBV5-1 and TRBJ2-3, with 7 bases that match TRBD1. The CDR3 consists of 15 residues. Germline-derived CDR1 and CDR2 are SGHRS and YFSETQ. V was pared by 4 bases and J by 2 bases, with 7 bases of the junction left unmatched. CDR3 in DNA: TGCGCCAGCAGCGTGACAGGGAACCCCACAGATACGCAGTATTTT. It translates to CASSVTGNPTDTQYF.

The chain carries TRBV7-9 and TRBJ1-1; 8 bases agree with TRBD1. Per germline, CDR1 SEHNR and CDR2 FQNEAQ (reference sequence). Trimming at V came to 5 bases and at J to 1 base, leaving 3 bases not matched to a gene. The CDR3 covers 14 residues. The CDR3 sequence: CASSGDRGNTEAFF. The CDR3, as DNA: TGTGCCAGCAGCGGAGACAGGGGGAACACTGAAGCTTTCTTT.

The chain has TRBV2 and TRBJ2-2; D may be TRBD1 (5 bases). This CDR3 comprises 14 residues. Trimming stripped 7 bases from V and 1 base from J, with 10 bases between. The germline CDR1 and CDR2 sequences are SNHLY and FYNNEI. The CDR3 loop reads CASMLRENTGELFF. The DNA for the CDR3 is TGTGCCAGCATGCTCAGGGAGAACACCGGGGAGCTGTTTTTT. Based on the CDR3 plus reference TRBV2 and TRBJ2-2, the full variable domain is EPEVTQTPSHQVTQMGQEVILRCVPISNHLYFYWYRQILGQKVEFLVSFYNNEISEKSEIFDDQFSVERPDGSNFTLKIRSTKLEDSAMYFCASMLRENTGELFFGEGSRLTVL.

This chain connects TRBV15 to TRBJ1-2; 7 nucleotides agree with TRBD1. The CDR3 totals 19 residues. V lost 3 bases, J lost 4 bases, and 20 bases stayed unmatched. Germline V CDR1 and CDR2: LNHNV, YYDKDF (reference sequence). Here the CDR3 reads CATSSPTGTAKSGGYGYTF. For the CDR3, the DNA is TGTGCCACCAGCAGCCCGACCGGGACAGCGAAGTCCGGGGGCTATGGCTACACCTTC.

V gene TRBV7-2 combines with J gene TRBJ1-2, with 10 positions matching TRBD1. Trimming at V came to 2 bases and at J to 5 bases, leaving 11 bases not matched to a gene. Germline-derived CDR1 and CDR2 are SGHTA and FQGNSA. This CDR3 contains 17 residues. DNA of the CDR3: TGTGCCAGCAGCTTAACCAGCCCGGGACAGGGGAGGTATGGCTACACCTTC. It is translated as CASSLTSPGQGRYGYTF.

The chain recombines TRBV19 with TRBJ2-1; 9 nucleotides align to TRBD2. V lost 2 bases to trimming and J lost 5 bases; unmatched junction nucleotides: 4. The germline V gene has CDR1 LNHDA and CDR2 SQIVND (reference sequence). CDR3 length equals 15 residues. The CDR3 loop is CASSIRTSVDNEQFF. For the CDR3, the DNA is TGTGCCAGTAGTATAAGGACTAGCGTCGACAATGAGCAGTTCTTC.

The V and J genes are TRBV5-4 and TRBJ2-5; 7 bases map to TRBD1. V dropped 5 bases and J dropped 5; count of bases not matched to a gene: 6. The germline gives CDR1 SGHNT, CDR2 YYREEE (reference sequence). This CDR3 has 13 residues. CDR3 amino acids: CASSSTGYETQYF. The CDR3 DNA sequence: TGTGCCAGCAGTTCGACAGGGTACGAGACCCAGTACTTC.

The chain combines TRBV3-1 (or the pseudogene TRBV3-2) with TRBJ1-4; the match to TRBD1 covers 7 bases. Germline lookup yields CDR1 LGHDT and CDR2 YNNKEL (reference sequence). The V gene end was trimmed by 11 bases and the J gene end by 6 bases; junction bases not matched to a gene: 9. The CDR3 length is 13 residues. The CDR3 sequence is CASRGVQDEKLFF. Here the CDR3 DNA reads TGTGCCTCCAGGGGGGTTCAGGATGAAAAACTGTTTTTT.

This chain uses TRBV30 with TRBJ1-1, with 8 bases aligning to TRBD1. Germline V lookup: CDR1 GTSNPN, CDR2 SVGIG (reference sequence). V lost 1 base, J lost 0 bases, and 1 base stayed unmatched. The CDR3 covers 14 residues. The CDR3: CAWSETGVNTEAFF. The CDR3 coding sequence is TGTGCCTGGAGTGAGACAGGGGTGAACACTGAAGCTTTCTTT.

The chain joins TRBV30 to TRBJ2-7; D is perhaps TRBD2 (6 bases). This CDR3 contains 12 residues. Germline loops: CDR1 GTSNPN, CDR2 SVGIG (reference sequence). V was cut by 4 bases and J by 2 bases, with 9 bases left in between. CDR3 in amino acids: CAWTSGAYEQYF. The CDR3 nucleotides are TGTGCCTGGACCTCGGGGGCCTACGAGCAGTACTTC. Filled out from reference TRBV30 and TRBJ2-7, the complete variable domain reads SQTIHQWPATLVQPVGSPLSLECTVEGTSNPNLYWYRQAAGRGLQLLFYSVGIGQISSEVPQNLSASRPQDRQFILSSKKLLLSDSGFYLCAWTSGAYEQYFGPGTRLTVT.

In nucleotides, the CDR3 is TGTGCCACCAGTGAGAATAGCGGGAGAAGCACAGATACGCAGTATTTT. This translates into CATSENSGRSTDTQYF. This sequence joins TRBV24-1 and TRBJ2-3; 9 bases fit TRBD2. The CDR3 runs 16 residues. The junction had 4 bases not matched to a gene; V was cut back by 4 bases and J by 0 bases. Germline V gene data show CDR1 as KGHDR and CDR2 as SFDVKD.

The chain joins TRBV5-6 to TRBJ1-1, with 10 bases identical to TRBD1. The trim removed 3 bases at V and 4 bases at J, leaving 3 bases unmatched. The CDR3 runs 14 residues. Germline CDR1 SGHDT, CDR2 YYEEEE. In DNA form, the CDR3 reads TGTGCCAGCAGCTCCCGGACAGGGGGCACTGAAGCTTTCTTT. It specifies CASSSRTGGTEAFF.

The chain joins TRBV11-1 to TRBJ1-2, with a weak D call TRBD1 (6 bases). There are 14 residues in the CDR3. Trimming stripped 0 bases from V and 4 bases from J, with 9 bases between. In germline, CDR1 is SGHAT, CDR2 FQDESV (reference sequence). The CDR3, as DNA: TGTGCCAGCAGCTTAGCGCAGGGGAGCTATGGCTACACCTTC. It codes for CASSLAQGSYGYTF.

The V call is TRBV6-1, the J call TRBJ1-1; maybe TRBD1 (5 bases). The CDR3 loop spans 15 amino acids. V was trimmed by 0 bases and J by 7 bases, leaving 15 bases between them. Germline V lookup: CDR1 MNHNS, CDR2 SASEGT. The CDR3 DNA reads TGTGCCAGCAGTGAAGCTGGTACAGGCCTTGTTGAAGCTTTCTTT. It specifies CASSEAGTGLVEAFF.

The chain has TRBV19 and TRBJ2-1, with D uncertain. V lost 5 bases and J lost 10, with 12 bases in between. Germline values: CDR1 LNHDA, CDR2 SQIVND (reference sequence). This CDR3 contains 12 residues. The CDR3 protein is CASSYAREEQFF. The CDR3 DNA reads as TGTGCCAGTAGTTATGCCCGAGAGGAGCAGTTCTTC.

The V call is TRBV7-8, the J call TRBJ2-5, with no clear D. The germline V gene encodes CDR1 SGHVS and CDR2 FQNEAQ. Trimming cost V 10 bases and J 1 base, with 7 bases left between them. This CDR3 is built from 11 residues. CDR3 sequence (DNA): TGTGCCACGGGTCGCCAAGAGACCCAGTACTTC. Translated, it gives CATGRQETQYF. Full variable domain (rest looked up from reference TRBV7-8 and TRBJ2-5): GAGVSQSPRYKVAKRGQDVALRCDPISGHVSLFWYQQALGQGPEFLTYFQNEAQLDKSGLPSDRFFAERPEGSVSTLKIQRTQQEDSAVYLCATGRQETQYFGPGTRLLVL.

The CDR3 DNA sequence: TGTGCCAGCAGCTTTAAAACTAGCGGGAGGGACAATGAGCAGTTCTTC. This encodes CASSFKTSGRDNEQFF. The V call is TRBV7-9, the J call TRBJ2-1, with 13 bases that match TRBD2. The CDR3 has 16 amino acids. V was pared by 3 bases and J by 5 bases, with 4 bases of the junction left unmatched. Per the germline V gene, CDR1 is SEHNR and CDR2 is FQNEAQ (reference sequence).

V and J are TRBV5-1 and TRBJ2-3; TRBD1 agrees at 8 bases. The ends lost 4 bases at V and 3 bases at J; junction bases unmatched: 4. The CDR3 length is 14 residues. CDR1 is SGHRS, CDR2 YFSETQ, per germline. CDR3 DNA sequence: TGCGCCAGCAGCGTGGACAGGGCGACAGATACGCAGTATTTT. Translation gives CASSVDRATDTQYF.

This chain uses TRBV19 with TRBJ1-3; possible D gene TRBD1, 6 bases. With 5 bases removed from V and 8 bases from J, the gap between germline ends came to 13 bases. The CDR3 runs to 13 residues. The germline CDR1 and CDR2 sequences are LNHDA and SQIVND (reference sequence). CDR3 residues: CASSPGQQHTIYF. The DNA for the CDR3 is TGTGCCAGTAGTCCCGGACAGCAACACACCATATATTTT.

The chain combines TRBV15 with TRBJ2-7; D gene uncertain. There are 15 residues in the CDR3. CDR1 is LNHNV, CDR2 YYDKDF, per germline (reference sequence). V lost 0 bases and J 2 bases, leaving 11 bases between the germline ends. CDR3 bases: TGTGCCACCAGCAGAGACGAGGATAATACCTACGAGCAGTACTTC. Translated, it gives CATSRDEDNTYEQYF.

The gene calls are TRBV5-1 and TRBJ2-5, with D maybe TRBD1 (5 bases). Trimming pared 0 bases from V and 5 bases from J, leaving 11 bases between. Germline CDR1 SGHRS, CDR2 YFSETQ. The CDR3 consists of 14 residues. The CDR3: CASSLGSQVETQYF. CDR3 in DNA: TGCGCCAGCAGCTTGGGGTCACAGGTGGAGACCCAGTACTTC.

The sample holds one count of this clone. This chain uses TRBV24-1 with TRBJ2-1, with TRBD1 identical over 11 bases. Germline CDR1 reads KGHDR; CDR2 reads SFDVKD. The CDR3 is made up of 13 amino acids. Losses at the gene ends were 9 bases for V and 8 bases for J; bases not matched to a gene: 5. The CDR3 bases are TGTGCCACCCGGGACAGGGGGTGGGATGAGCAGTTCTTC. Translating it yields CATRDRGWDEQFF.

This clone was found a few times. This chain uses TRBV19 with TRBJ1-6; D gene ambiguous. Trimming stripped 2 bases from V and 8 bases from J, with 10 bases between. CDR1 LNHDA and CDR2 SQIVND come from the germline V gene (reference sequence). The CDR3 contains 14 residues. CDR3 amino acids: CASSITGAHSPLHF. CDR3 bases: TGTGCCAGTAGTATAACGGGTGCGCATTCACCCCTCCACTTT.

This clone has a single count. The rearrangement joins TRBV6-6 to TRBJ2-5; 8 bases are shared with TRBD2. V was pared by 7 bases and J by 6 bases, with 13 bases of the junction left unmatched. The CDR3 runs 15 residues. Germline V gene lookup returns CDR1 MNHNY and CDR2 SVGAGI (reference sequence). CDR3 amino acids: CASTPRPGGWKTQYF. The CDR3 DNA reads TGTGCCAGCACCCCCCGGCCGGGGGGGTGGAAGACCCAGTACTTC.

The chain carries TRBV2 and TRBJ1-1, with a weak D call TRBD1 (6 bases). The CDR3 loop spans 14 amino acids. Germline V CDR1 and CDR2: SNHLY, FYNNEI. The V end was cut by 7 bases, the J end by 5 bases, with 17 bases between. The CDR3 spells CASTLEGGETEAFF. In DNA, the CDR3 is TGTGCCAGCACCCTAGAAGGGGGTGAAACTGAAGCTTTCTTT. The variable domain in full, completed from reference TRBV2 and TRBJ1-1, reads EPEVTQTPSHQVTQMGQEVILRCVPISNHLYFYWYRQILGQKVEFLVSFYNNEISEKSEIFDDQFSVERPDGSNFTLKIRSTKLEDSAMYFCASTLEGGETEAFFGQGTRLTVV.

V and J are TRBV9 and TRBJ2-3, with D possibly being TRBD1 (5 bases). Germline CDR1 and CDR2: SGDLS and YYNGEE. Trimming shortened V by 0 bases and J by 2 bases, and 10 bases separated the two germline ends. The CDR3 has 15 amino acids. The CDR3 DNA reads as TGTGCCAGCAGCGTAGTTTCACAGGCCACAGATACGCAGTATTTT. This encodes CASSVVSQATDTQYF.

A remark on this clone: Other nucleotide sequences in the sample specify the same CDR3. V usage is TRBV27 and J usage is TRBJ1-6, with D possibly TRBD1 on 5 matching bases. V shed 2 bases and J shed 7 bases, with 9 bases lying between them. CDR3 length: 14 residues. Per the germline V gene, CDR1 is MNHEY and CDR2 is SMNVEV (reference sequence). In nucleotides, the CDR3 is TGTGCCAGCAGTTTAAGGCAGGGAAATTCACCCCTCCACTTT. Protein: CASSLRQGNSPLHF.

The chain carries TRBV3-1 (or the pseudogene TRBV3-2) and TRBJ1-4; 7 bases align to TRBD1. Trimming at V came to 3 bases and at J to 7 bases, leaving 8 bases not matched to a gene. From germline, CDR1 is LGHDT and CDR2 YNNKEL (reference sequence). CDR3 length: 15 residues. In nucleotides, the CDR3 is TGTGCCAGCAGCCACCAAGCGACAGGGAGTGAAAAACTGTTTTTT. Its translation is CASSHQATGSEKLFF.

The genes are TRBV5-1 and TRBJ1-2, with 10 bases lining up with TRBD1. Germline V lookup: CDR1 SGHRS, CDR2 YFSETQ. This CDR3 has 15 residues. The V and J ends lost 0 bases and 3 bases, in that order; junction bases with no gene match: 2. CDR3 region: CASSLDGTGDYGYTF. The CDR3 region has the DNA TGCGCCAGCAGCTTGGACGGGACAGGGGACTATGGCTACACCTTC.

The rearrangement joins TRBV7-3 to TRBJ2-7; tentative D call: TRBD1 (5 bases). CDR3 length: 15 amino acids. The V gene's germline CDR1 is SGHTA and CDR2 FQGTGA. Trimming pared 0 bases from V and 7 bases from J, leaving 16 bases between. As DNA, the CDR3 is TGTGCCAGCAGCTTAACGGGGCAGGGTTTGTATGAGCAGTACTTC. Translated, it gives CASSLTGQGLYEQYF.